The clone carrying this TCR beta chain was recorded a few times. CDR1 SEHNR and CDR2 FQNEAQ come from the germline V gene (reference sequence). The CDR3 is 16 amino acids. V gave up 5 bases and J gave up 2 bases; unmatched junction bases: 4. TCR beta libraries were built with iRepertoire HTBI primers and Arm-PCR of CDR3 regions. In the original analysis: Looking across samples, the authors found approximately 60 TRBV and 14 to 15 TRBJ segments. TCRdb re-analysed the multiplex PCR reads in MiXCR, keeping a single row per CDR3 protein. The V and J calls reflect TCRdb's pipeline rather than the authors' work. The top ten hold approximately 22% of the sample, which has 350,000 to 550,000 distinct CDR3 sequences, over 15% seen once. The data derive from a study of regulatory T cells in long-lasting Graves disease. Time point reported: newly diagnosed GD, antithyroid drugs for less than 3 months. Scientists built the TCR library using RNA that was extracted from PBMCs. It was an endocrinology department in Xi'an, China, that provided the patients.

This same sample was also part of a study on T cells in Graves' hyperthyroidism and ophthalmopathy.

The sequencing here drew on peripheral blood mononuclear cells (PBMCs), taken at new diagnosis, from a patient treated with antithyroid drugs. The sequence was collected from a woman between 18 and 30 years old with Graves disease. The chain joins TRBV7-9 to TRBJ1-4; 11 bases map to TRBD1. In DNA, the CDR3 is TGTGCCAGCAGCCCAGGGACAGGGGGGACTAATGAAAAACTGTTTTTT. This codes for CASSPGTGGTNEKLFF.